The rows below give T cell receptor beta chains drawn from one sample of a study of shared clonotypes between healthy human individuals. Method: immunoSEQ multiplex PCR; TCRdb's copy keeps in-frame clones and lacks some. In the table there are about 2 million clones, around 96% of which are singletons. Source material: naive CD8+ T cells sorted from blood. These receptors were collected from a man between 18 and 29 years old in good health. Both conserved end residues are part of each CDR3. Clone size is not always given. Where it is, it says once, few, many or a class for expanded clones.

cdr3_aa clone_size j_call v_call
CASSLWYQETQYF - TRBJ2-5 TRBV5-1
CASSFYNYGYTF - TRBJ1-2 TRBV28
CASSFRPGLDYNEQFF - TRBJ2-1 TRBV5-1
CASSLGTGSYEQYF once TRBJ2-7 TRBV7-9
CASSRRDSPGGQPQHF - TRBJ1-5 TRBV13
CASSLKLGGSETQYF once TRBJ2-5 TRBV7-9
CASSLSGFTQYF - TRBJ2-3 TRBV27
CASSPERGAGDEQFF - TRBJ2-1 TRBV4-1
CASESNRFGSYNSPLHF - TRBJ1-6 TRBV2
CASSLTSGGFNEQFF - TRBJ2-1 TRBV5-1
CASSGGSYNSPLHF - TRBJ1-6 TRBV9
CASTPRGAYNEQFF once TRBJ2-1 TRBV27
CASSQVVTSGYYEQYF - TRBJ2-7 TRBV4-1
CASSIGGDSYEQYF - TRBJ2-7 TRBV19
CASSLEGSASSYEQYF once TRBJ2-7 TRBV5-1
CASSLFGSTDTQYF - TRBJ2-3 TRBV5-1
CASSQDGAGEDANTGELFF - TRBJ2-2 TRBV4-3
CASSQETGYAVEQYF - TRBJ2-7 TRBV4-3
CSVLSGRGLGETQYF - TRBJ2-5 TRBV29-1
CASSARGTSTDTQYF - TRBJ2-3 TRBV9
CAIRGHDTEAFF - TRBJ1-1 TRBV10-3
CASSHSGGSDEQYF - TRBJ2-7 TRBV19
CASNQDRDGGTQYF - TRBJ2-3 TRBV7-9
CASSSTGPYEQYF - TRBJ2-7 TRBV6-5
CASSGDGNTDTQYF - TRBJ2-3 TRBV6-5
CASTTSDRTEAFF - TRBJ1-1 TRBV2
CASSFRLSSYEQYF - TRBJ2-7 TRBV5-1
CASSGRDGLFYGYTF - TRBJ1-2 TRBV19
CASSQAAVYNEQFF - TRBJ2-1 TRBV4-2
CASSRQGSDNEQFF - TRBJ2-1 TRBV27
CASRGIQVEAFF - TRBJ1-1 TRBV2
CAISGGGGSYEQYF - TRBJ2-7 TRBV10-3
CASSEARQETQYF few TRBJ2-5 TRBV2
CAISESTTGEPYEQYF - TRBJ2-7 TRBV10-3
CASSLEVLATGELFF - TRBJ2-2 TRBV7-6
CASSKAVELLRETQYF - TRBJ2-5 TRBV21-1
CASSWDPTNYEQYF - TRBJ2-7 TRBV11-2
CASSLSGRSNTEAFF - TRBJ1-1 TRBV5-4
CASSTISGSQYF - TRBJ2-3 TRBV7-2
CASSDSGSSYNEQFF once TRBJ2-1 TRBV5-4
CASSPATGNSPLHF - TRBJ1-6 TRBV7-2
CASSIGQGVNYGYTF - TRBJ1-2 TRBV27
CASSARWGQGSLETQYF - TRBJ2-5 TRBV9
CASSWGQGSYEQYF few TRBJ2-7 TRBV5-1
CASSVGPAETQYF - TRBJ2-5 TRBV10-1
CASSQRIQGAYEQYF once TRBJ2-7 TRBV4-1
CASSIMGNTGELFF - TRBJ2-2 TRBV19
CASSSSRDRGPTGGYTF - TRBJ1-2 TRBV11-2